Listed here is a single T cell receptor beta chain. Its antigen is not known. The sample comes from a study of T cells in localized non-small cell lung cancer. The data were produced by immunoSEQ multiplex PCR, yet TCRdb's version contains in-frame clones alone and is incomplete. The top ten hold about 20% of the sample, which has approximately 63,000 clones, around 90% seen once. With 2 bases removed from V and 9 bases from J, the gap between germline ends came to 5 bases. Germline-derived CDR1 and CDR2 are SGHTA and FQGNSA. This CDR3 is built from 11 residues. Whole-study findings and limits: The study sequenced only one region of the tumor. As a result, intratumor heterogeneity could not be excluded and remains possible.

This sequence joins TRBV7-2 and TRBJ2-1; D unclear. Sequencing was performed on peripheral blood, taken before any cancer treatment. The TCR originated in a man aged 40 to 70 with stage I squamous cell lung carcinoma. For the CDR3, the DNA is TGTGCCAGCAGCTTAAGATTTGAGCAGTTCTTC. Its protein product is CASSLRFEQFF.